The 8 T cell receptor beta chains presented below share a single source sample, sequenced in a study of early T cells in non-severe SARS-CoV-2 infection. Using its own MiXCR run on the 5' RACE reads, TCRdb lists one record per CDR3 protein. The sample carries about 42,000 distinct CDR3 sequences, 7% to 7.5% recorded once. The sample was whole blood. These TCRs come from an adult who was a healthcare worker with PCR-confirmed SARS-CoV-2 infection or an uninfected control (not recorded which).

CDR3 residues: CASSPRRGVHEQFF. CDR3 sequence (DNA): TGTGCCAGCAGCCCCCGAAGGGGGGTTCATGAGCAGTTCTTC. The chain carries TRBV14 and TRBJ2-1; the D gene could be TRBD1 or TRBD2 (6 bases each). The germline CDR1 and CDR2 sequences are SGHDN and FVKESK. Trimming removed 4 bases from V and 8 bases from J, with 15 bases in between. The CDR3 has 14 amino acids. The complete variable domain, with remaining parts taken from reference TRBV14 and TRBJ2-1, reads EAGVTQFPSHSVIEKGQTVTLRCDPISGHDNLYWYRRVMGKEIKFLLHFVKESKQDESGMPNNRFLAERTGGTYSTLKVQPAELEDSGVYFCASSPRRGVHEQFFGPGTRLTVL.

The chain couples TRBV7-7 to TRBJ2-3; D is undetermined. From germline, CDR1 is SSHAT and CDR2 FNYEAQ (reference sequence). The length of the CDR3 is 12 residues. Trimming took 5 bases from V and 7 from J, leaving 10 bases between them. The CDR3: CASSPEGNTQYF. As DNA, the CDR3 is TGTGCCAGCAGCCCGGAAGGGAATACGCAGTATTTT. Drawing the rest from reference TRBV7-7 and TRBJ2-3, the complete variable domain is GAGVSQSPRYKVTKRGQDVTLRCDPISSHATLYWYQQALGQGPEFLTYFNYEAQPDKSGLPSDRFSAERPEGSISTLTIQRTEQRDSAMYRCASSPEGNTQYFGPGTRLTVL.

This clonotype has more than one count but fewer than ten. The V gene is TRBV20-1, the J gene TRBJ2-4, with TRBD2 identical over 7 bases. The CDR3 is 14 amino acids. Trimming cost V 7 bases and J 0 bases; bases outside gene matches: 6. The germline V gene has CDR1 DFQATT and CDR2 SNEGSKA (reference sequence). The CDR3 sequence: CSVRAGLAKNIQYF. As DNA, the CDR3 is TGCAGTGTCCGAGCGGGACTAGCCAAAAACATTCAGTACTTC.

Concerning this clonotype: An end of the junction does not agree with germline; a read error may underlie this. The rearrangement links TRBV7-7 to TRBJ1-1; no definite D call. Germline-derived CDR1 and CDR2 are SSHAT and FNYEAQ (reference sequence). This CDR3 comprises 13 residues. The CDR3 DNA sequence: TGTGCTAGCAGCTTATTCCCGAACACTGAAGCTTTCTTT. It encodes CASSLFPNTEAFF.

This clonotype has just a few counts. This chain links TRBV7-9 with TRBJ1-5; 8 positions match TRBD1. The CDR3 extends over 14 amino acids. V was pared by 8 bases and J by 2 bases, with 5 bases of the junction left unmatched. Germline CDR1 reads SEHNR; CDR2 reads FQNEAQ (reference sequence). The CDR3: CASELGQGNQPQHF. The DNA for the CDR3 is TGTGCCAGCGAGCTGGGACAGGGCAATCAGCCCCAGCATTTT.

This clonotype was seen many times. The chain uses TRBV4-2 and TRBJ1-2; 11 nucleotides match TRBD1. Trimming removed 0 bases from V and 2 bases from J; junction bases left unmatched: 5. Germline loops: CDR1 LGHNA, CDR2 YNFKEQ. This CDR3 has 17 amino acids. The CDR3 is CASSQDLWTGGNYGYTF. The CDR3 nucleotides are TGTGCCAGCAGCCAAGATCTTTGGACAGGGGGCAACTATGGCTACACCTTC.

The chain combines TRBV10-2 with TRBJ1-5; D gene uncertain. Germline V CDR1 and CDR2: WSHSY, SAAADI. The CDR3 spans 14 residues. The V and J ends lost 0 bases and 6 bases respectively, with 9 bases between them. The CDR3 nucleotides read TGCGCCAGCAGTGAGTCCGAGCGTCGTCAGCCCCAGCATTTT. Its translation: CASSESERRQPQHF.

In its sample, this clonotype ranks as medium-sized. This chain uses TRBV27 with TRBJ2-1; either TRBD1 or TRBD2 may supply D (5 bases each). This CDR3 has 15 amino acids. The germline V gene has CDR1 MNHEY and CDR2 SMNVEV (reference sequence). V lost 6 bases to trimming and J lost 1 base, with 13 bases between them. This chain's CDR3 is CASSREMGSYNEQFF. In DNA, the CDR3 is TGTGCCAGCAGCAGGGAGATGGGATCCTACAATGAGCAGTTCTTC.